Listed below are T cell receptor beta chains from one sample, sequenced in a study of blood T cells in healthy people across ages. TCRdb called the 5' RACE reads again in MiXCR, with one record for every CDR3 protein. The sample lists some 750,000 distinct CDR3 sequences; about 24% were seen once. Specimen: blood. These receptors were obtained from a man between 70 and 80 years old in good health. CDR3s include the opening cysteine and the closing phenylalanine or tryptophan. A D gene is named only where the DNA matches it firmly. Clone size, where shown, is once, few, many, or a class for clones that have expanded.

v_gene	j_gene	abundance	d_gene	CDR3nt	CDR3aa
TRBV10-3	TRBJ2-3	few	NA	TGTGCCATCAGGGACAGTGCTAGCACAGATACGCAGTATTTT	CAIRDSASTDTQYF
TRBV19	TRBJ2-5	NA	NA	TGTGCCAGTAGTATAACGGCAGATCAAGAGACCCAGTACTTC	CASSITADQETQYF
TRBV6-5	TRBJ1-5	NA	NA	TGTGCCAGCAGTTACTCGGGGGCCAGCAATCAGCCCCAGCATTTT	CASSYSGASNQPQHF
TRBV5-1	TRBJ2-1	few	NA	TGCGCCAGCCAAAAGGGGGGTGATAGCTCCTACAATGAGCAGTTCTTC	CASQKGGDSSYNEQFF
TRBV3-1	TRBJ2-1	NA	TRBD2	TGTGCCAGCAGGGGACTAGCGGGCAATGAGCAGTTCTTC	CASRGLAGNEQFF
TRBV6-1	TRBJ1-6	few	TRBD1	TGTGCCAGCAGTGGAACAGGGGGCAATTCACCCCTCCACTTT	CASSGTGGNSPLHF
TRBV2	TRBJ2-7	few	NA	TGTGCCAGCAGTGAATTCCTAGGGGCGGGCGAGCAGTACTTC	CASSEFLGAGEQYF
TRBV5-1	TRBJ2-7	NA	TRBD1	TGCGCCAGCAGCTTACAGGGGGGCGTTGTAGCCTACGAGCAGTACTTC	CASSLQGGVVAYEQYF
TRBV6-5	TRBJ1-1	few	NA	TGTGCCAGCAGTCCAAGGGGGGAGGAGGCTTTCTTT	CASSPRGEEAFF
TRBV5-1	TRBJ2-2	NA	TRBD2	TGCGCCAGCAGCTTGACCAAGGGACTAGTAGACACCGGGGAGCTGTTTTTT	CASSLTKGLVDTGELFF
TRBV7-8	TRBJ2-1	few	NA	TGTGCCAGCAGCTTAATGTGGATCGCGAGGGGCAATGAGCAGTTCTTC	CASSLMWIARGNEQFF
TRBV6-5	TRBJ2-5	NA	TRBD1	TGTGCCAGCAGTCTCACACACCGACAGGGGGCAGTTCAAGAGACCCAGTACTTC	CASSLTHRQGAVQETQYF
TRBV5-5	TRBJ2-7	many	NA	TGTGCCAGCAGCCTAGAGGGGGGGCTCGCCTCGACCTACGAGCAGTACTTC	CASSLEGGLASTYEQYF
TRBV12-3/TRBV12-4	TRBJ2-3	NA	NA	TGTGCCAGCACCCGGGCCACCTCCCGAGATACGCAGTATTTT	CASTRATSRDTQYF
TRBV6-5	TRBJ1-2	few	NA	TGTGCCAGCAGTTACGAGGACAGTGGATATGGCTACACCTTC	CASSYEDSGYGYTF
TRBV19	TRBJ2-3	NA	TRBD1	TGTGCCAGTAGCCGTGACAGGGGCGCAGATACGCAGTATTTT	CASSRDRGADTQYF
TRBV20-1	TRBJ2-1	few	NA	TGCAGTGCTAGCCTCAACCGGGGTTCGAATGAGCAGTTCTTC	CSASLNRGSNEQFF
TRBV11-2	TRBJ2-5	NA	NA	TGTGCCAGCAGCTTGGAGGGGACAAGGGAAGAGACCCAGTACTTC	CASSLEGTREETQYF
TRBV27	TRBJ1-1	few	TRBD1	TGTGCCAGCAGCTTCGACAGGGTGGGGGCTGAAGCTTTCTTT	CASSFDRVGAEAFF
TRBV27	TRBJ2-3	NA	NA	TGTGCCAGCAGTTTAACCAATTGGGAAGGGGATACGCAGTATTTT	CASSLTNWEGDTQYF
TRBV11-2	TRBJ2-7	few	NA	TGTGCCAGCAGCTCAACTAGCTATTTTACCAGCTCCTACGAGCAGTACTTC	CASSSTSYFTSSYEQYF
TRBV12-3/TRBV12-4	TRBJ2-1	few	TRBD2	TGTGCCAGCAGATCCGGGACTAGCGGGGGTTTTGAGCAGTTCTTC	CASRSGTSGGFEQFF
TRBV12-3/TRBV12-4	TRBJ2-1	once	TRBD2	TGTGCCAGCAGTCCCCTAGCGGGAGTAAGCCATGAGCAGTTCTTC	CASSPLAGVSHEQFF
TRBV19	TRBJ1-5	NA	NA	TGTGCCAGTAGTATGACGAACAGGGACCAGCCCCAGCATTTT	CASSMTNRDQPQHF
TRBV11-3	TRBJ1-4	NA	NA	TGTGCCAGCAGCTACCCCGAGAGATTAGGCGGCGAAAAACTGTTTTTT	CASSYPERLGGEKLFF
TRBV7-2	TRBJ2-7	NA	NA	TGTGCCAGCAGCTTGGATTTTGGATCCTACGAGCAGTACTTC	CASSLDFGSYEQYF
TRBV15	TRBJ2-7	few	NA	TGTGCCACCAGCAGACCCCGGGGGAACGAGCAGTACTTC	CATSRPRGNEQYF
TRBV27	TRBJ2-3	NA	TRBD2	TGTGCCAGCAGGACTAGCGGGAGGTTCAGCACAGATACGCAGTATTTT	CASRTSGRFSTDTQYF
TRBV7-2	TRBJ2-1	NA	NA	TGTGCCAGCAGCTTATTGATTAGCCACCCACTCAATGAGCAGTTCTTC	CASSLLISHPLNEQFF
TRBV14	TRBJ2-3	few	NA	TGTGCCAGCAGCCAAGATCTTCGGGATACGCAGTATTTT	CASSQDLRDTQYF
TRBV19	TRBJ2-4	NA	TRBD1	TGTGCCAGTAGCCCAATCATACAGGGGATCCAAAACATTCAGTACTTC	CASSPIIQGIQNIQYF
TRBV5-1	TRBJ2-4	NA	TRBD1	TGCGCCAGCAGCCCACGGACAGGGGAAGCCAAAAACATTCAGTACTTC	CASSPRTGEAKNIQYF
TRBV6-6	TRBJ2-1	NA	NA	TGTGCCAGCAGCCCCGCGGACTTCGGTAATGAGCAGTTCTTC	CASSPADFGNEQFF
TRBV6-1	TRBJ2-7	few	NA	TGTGCCAGCAGTGTGTCGGGTTTAACCCGTGGGCAGTACTTC	CASSVSGLTRGQYF
TRBV12-3/TRBV12-4	TRBJ2-7	few	NA	TGTGCCAGCAGCCCGCAGGCTAGGGGCTCCTACGAGCAGTACTTC	CASSPQARGSYEQYF
TRBV7-2	TRBJ2-1	few	TRBD2	TGTGCCAGCAGCTTTAGCGGGCCCCTCGCGAATGAGCAGTTCTTC	CASSFSGPLANEQFF
TRBV20-1	TRBJ1-1	few	TRBD1	TGCAGTGCTCAGCGTACAGGGGTGGACACTGAAGCTTTCTTT	CSAQRTGVDTEAFF
TRBV29-1	TRBJ2-3	many	NA	TGCAGCGGGGTAACTAGCACAGATACGCAGTATTTT	CSGVTSTDTQYF
TRBV7-6	TRBJ2-1	NA	NA	TGTGCCAGCAGCTTACAGGATCTCAATGAGCAGTTCTTC	CASSLQDLNEQFF
TRBV7-2	TRBJ1-1	NA	NA	TGTGCCAGCAGCTCACAGTATCGCGTTCCTGAAGCTTTCTTT	CASSSQYRVPEAFF
TRBV4-1	TRBJ2-5	NA	NA	TGCGCCAGCAGCCCCTTCCGGGGGGCTTGGGAGACCCAGTACTTC	CASSPFRGAWETQYF
TRBV28	TRBJ1-2	few	TRBD1	TGTGCCAGCAGTTCGACCTCTTGGGACAGGGAATATGGCTACACCTTC	CASSSTSWDREYGYTF
TRBV12-3/TRBV12-4	TRBJ2-4	few	NA	TGTGCCAGCAGTTCCTTGGCCCTAATTCAGTACTTC	CASSSLALIQYF
TRBV21-1	TRBJ2-1	many	NA	TGTGCCAGCAGCAATACAGGGCAGTCTATCAATGAGCAGTTCTTC	CASSNTGQSINEQFF
TRBV20-1	TRBJ2-1	NA	TRBD2	TGCAGTGCTAGATCCCCGGGACTAGTCAGTGAGCAGTTCTTC	CSARSPGLVSEQFF
TRBV6-5	TRBJ1-3	NA	NA	TGTGCCAGCAGTTTCTCTCCGACCCTAAACCCTGGAAACACCATATATTTT	CASSFSPTLNPGNTIYF
TRBV20-1	TRBJ1-4	once	NA	TGCAGTGCTAGAGATTGGAGGGCAACTAATGAAAAACTGTTTTTT	CSARDWRATNEKLFF
TRBV3-1	TRBJ1-6	NA	TRBD1	TGTGCCAGCAGCCCCGGGCGGACAGGGTCTGGTTCACCCCTCCACTTT	CASSPGRTGSGSPLHF
TRBV20-1	TRBJ1-2	NA	NA	TGCAGTGCTAGGGAGCTGACAGGACGCTATGGCTACACCTTC	CSARELTGRYGYTF
TRBV6-2/TRBV6-3	TRBJ2-4	few	NA	TGTGCCAGCAGTTACTCAGGGGCCAAAAACATTCAGTACTTC	CASSYSGAKNIQYF